One sample yielded the 26 T cell receptor beta chains listed below, sequenced in a study of blood T cell repertoires in COVID-19. Libraries were prepared by immunoSEQ multiplex PCR; TCRdb keeps only in-frame clonotypes and omits some of them. The sample shows about 280,000 clones, around 85% of them seen only once. What was sequenced was PBMCs or T cells enriched from blood (not recorded which). Receptors originate from a woman between 50 and 59 years old who had recovered from COVID-19.

V gene TRBV5-1 combines with J gene TRBJ1-1, with unresolved D. This CDR3 has 15 amino acids. Germline CDR1 is SGHRS and CDR2 is YFSETQ. Trimming left V 0 bases short and J 3 bases short, with 12 bases between. CDR3 DNA sequence: TGCGCCAGCAGCTTGGTCCGGCTTGACTACACTGAAGCTTTCTTT. It encodes CASSLVRLDYTEAFF.

This chain joins TRBV11-2 and TRBJ1-5; D gene ambiguous. The CDR3 has 15 amino acids. V shed 5 bases and J shed 2 bases, with 13 bases lying between them. The germline V gene has CDR1 SGHAT and CDR2 FQNNGV. The CDR3 spells CASSREGAGNQPQHF. As DNA, the CDR3 is TGTGCCAGCAGCCGGGAGGGTGCGGGCAATCAGCCCCAGCATTTT.

This sequence joins TRBV7-6 and TRBJ2-7; D is undetermined. Between the trimmed V and J ends, which lost 3 bases and 6 bases, there was a span of 9 bases. The CDR3 spans 12 residues. Looked up from germline, CDR1 is SGHVS and CDR2 is FNYEAQ. The CDR3 spells CASSFTASEQYF. The CDR3 region has the DNA TGTGCCAGCAGCTTTACTGCATCCGAGCAGTACTTC.

V gene TRBV7-9 combines with J gene TRBJ1-1, with D possibly being TRBD1 (6 bases). The V gene lost 1 base and the J gene lost 10 bases, with 10 bases spanning the gap. The CDR3 spans 12 residues. CDR1 SEHNR and CDR2 FQNEAQ come from the germline V gene (reference sequence). CDR3 loop: CASSLGTGPAFF. CDR3 DNA: TGTGCCAGCAGCTTAGGAACAGGGCCAGCTTTCTTT.

The gene calls are TRBV4-2 and TRBJ2-3; TRBD2 aligns across 12 bases. V shed 0 bases, J shed 7 bases, and the junction held 11 bases outside the gene matches. The CDR3 is 18 residues long. Germline CDR1 reads LGHNA; CDR2 reads YNFKEQ. This CDR3 is CASSQDYASGGARYTQYF. The CDR3 DNA sequence: TGTGCCAGCAGCCAAGATTACGCTAGCGGGGGGGCGAGGTATACGCAGTATTTT.

The rearrangement joins TRBV2 to TRBJ2-7; D remains unclear. The CDR3 consists of 13 residues. Trimming took off 5 bases at V and 6 bases at J, with 14 bases between the two ends. CDR1 and CDR2 from the germline V gene are SNHLY and FYNNEI. CDR3 residues: CASSPNGFGEQYF. CDR3 bases: TGTGCCAGCAGTCCCAACGGTTTCGGCGAGCAGTACTTC.

In this sample, this clone turned up a few times. The CDR3 DNA reads as TGTGCCAGCAGACCAAACAGGGGAATGAACACTGAAGCTTTCTTT. Its protein product is CASRPNRGMNTEAFF. The chain couples TRBV7-9 to TRBJ1-1; 7 positions match TRBD1. V gave up 6 bases and J gave up 0 bases; unmatched junction bases: 7. Germline-derived CDR1 and CDR2 are SEHNR and FQNEAQ (reference sequence). CDR3 length: 15 residues.

This clone has a single count. This chain uses TRBV7-9 with TRBJ2-6; no clear D. V shed 5 bases and J shed 1 base, with 3 bases lying between them. The CDR3 length is 13 residues. Germline CDR1 SEHNR, CDR2 FQNEAQ (reference sequence). The CDR3 loop is CASSTSGANVLTF. In nucleotides, the CDR3 is TGTGCCAGCAGCACATCTGGGGCCAACGTCCTGACTTTC.

This clone has only a few counts. The rearrangement uses TRBV4-2 and TRBJ1-5; no definite D call. In germline, CDR1 is LGHNA, CDR2 YNFKEQ. The CDR3 runs to 15 residues. V was cut by 0 bases and J by 3 bases, with 9 bases left in between. The DNA for the CDR3 is TGTGCCAGCAGCCAAGATCGTGGGCTCAATCAGCCCCAGCATTTT. It encodes CASSQDRGLNQPQHF.

The J gene is TRBJ2-2, the V gene TRBV9; D unresolved. CDR3 length equals 14 residues. The V gene lost 0 bases and the J gene lost 5 bases, with 8 bases spanning the gap. The V gene's germline CDR1 is SGDLS and CDR2 YYNGEE. The CDR3 region has the DNA TGTGCCAGCAGCGTAGTATCACAGACCGGGGAGCTGTTTTTT. This sequence encodes CASSVVSQTGELFF.

This clone was seen a single time. This chain joins TRBV27 and TRBJ2-2, with 9 nucleotides matching TRBD2. The V segment lost 3 bases and the J segment 4 bases; nucleotides outside the gene matches: 3. The CDR3 is 15 amino acids. Germline V lookup: CDR1 MNHEY, CDR2 SMNVEV (reference sequence). CDR3 amino acids: CASSFSSGVTGELFF. The CDR3 DNA follows: TGTGCCAGCAGTTTTTCTAGCGGGGTCACCGGGGAGCTGTTTTTT.

This clone came up a few times. The chain has TRBV24-1 and TRBJ2-2; TRBD1 might be the D (6 bases). The V and J ends lost 4 bases and 6 bases respectively, with 11 bases between them. This CDR3 has 14 residues. Germline assignment: CDR1 KGHDR and CDR2 SFDVKD. The CDR3 is CATSDTGKAGELFF. The CDR3 bases are TGTGCCACCAGTGACACAGGGAAGGCCGGGGAGCTGTTTTTT.

As regards this clone: The germline gene is not matched at one end of the junction; a read error may be the cause. The J gene is TRBJ2-1, the V gene TRBV27; 9 bases align to TRBD2. Germline V gene lookup returns CDR1 MNHEY and CDR2 SMNVEV (reference sequence). The CDR3 is 16 residues long. CDR3 sequence reads: CASTLISGSSYNEQFF. Here the CDR3 DNA reads TGTGCCAGCACTTTAATTAGCGGGAGCTCCTACAATGAGCAGTTCTTC.

This rearrangement joins TRBV23-1 to TRBJ1-1; 7 bases line up with TRBD1. TRBV23-1 is given ORF status, its function remaining uncertain. Trimming took 4 bases from V and 0 from J; bases not matched to a gene: 8. The CDR3 is 16 amino acids. CDR3: CASSPPRGILNTEAFF. CDR3 DNA sequence: TGCGCCAGCAGTCCTCCCAGGGGGATTTTGAACACTGAAGCTTTCTTT.

The V gene is TRBV18, the J gene TRBJ2-7, with D maybe TRBD1 (5 bases). The CDR3 is made up of 14 amino acids. Germline CDR1 KGHSH, CDR2 LQKENI. With 1 base removed from V and 5 bases from J, the gap between germline ends came to 12 bases. The CDR3 sequence: CASSPRVRVDEQYF. The CDR3 DNA sequence: TGTGCCAGCTCACCACGGGTCAGGGTGGACGAGCAGTACTTC.

Remarks on this clone: Other DNA sequences in this specimen translate into the identical CDR3. The chain uses TRBV7-9 and TRBJ1-4; 8 bases line up with TRBD1. Germline assignment: CDR1 SEHNR and CDR2 FQNEAQ (reference sequence). The V and J ends lost 4 bases and 4 bases, in that order; junction bases with no gene match: 2. The CDR3 has 14 amino acids. The CDR3 nucleotides are TGTGCCAGCAGCTCGGGACAGGATAATGAAAAACTGTTTTTT. Amino acid sequence: CASSSGQDNEKLFF.

This clone was seen only once. The chain employs TRBV28 and TRBJ2-5; TRBD1 matches 7 bases. The CDR3 runs 14 residues. Germline CDR1 reads MDHEN; CDR2 reads SYDVKM. The V and J ends lost 6 bases and 0 bases, in that order; junction bases with no gene match: 4. The CDR3 loop is CASRQGQYQETQYF. The CDR3 region has the DNA TGTGCCAGCAGACAGGGACAGTACCAAGAGACCCAGTACTTC.

The rearrangement joins TRBV7-9 to TRBJ1-6; D might be TRBD1 (6 bases). V was trimmed by 1 base and J by 5 bases, leaving 12 bases between them. The CDR3 covers 16 residues. CDR1 and CDR2 from the germline V gene are SEHNR and FQNEAQ (reference sequence). The CDR3 DNA follows: TGTGCCAGCAGCTTAGGGGGACAACGTAATAATTCACCCCTCCACTTT. This encodes CASSLGGQRNNSPLHF.

This clone has a single count. The V gene is TRBV7-9, the J gene TRBJ1-5; no reliable D call. The CDR3 is 14 residues long. Trimming removed 5 bases from V and 5 bases from J, with 13 bases in between. Germline V gene lookup returns CDR1 SEHNR and CDR2 FQNEAQ (reference sequence). The CDR3 sequence: CASSPTAGYQPQHF. The CDR3 coding sequence is TGTGCCAGCAGCCCGACCGCGGGGTATCAGCCCCAGCATTTT.

The rearrangement joins TRBV28 to TRBJ1-2, with 9 bases that match TRBD1. The CDR3 runs to 12 residues. The ends lost 6 bases at V and 8 bases at J; junction bases unmatched: 4. Germline CDR1 MDHEN, CDR2 SYDVKM. The CDR3 DNA follows: TGTGCCAGCAGGACAGGGGGAGAAGGCTACACCTTC. Its translation: CASRTGGEGYTF.

The gene calls are TRBV7-9 and TRBJ1-6; 9 bases are shared with TRBD1. CDR3 size: 14 residues. Trimming cost V 5 bases and J 7 bases; bases outside gene matches: 3. Germline CDR1 SEHNR, CDR2 FQNEAQ (reference sequence). CDR3 sequence (DNA): TGTGCCAGCAGCCGGGACAGGGAAAATTCACCCCTCCACTTT. Protein sequence: CASSRDRENSPLHF. Looking up the rest from reference TRBV7-9 and TRBJ1-6 gives the full variable domain: DTGVSQNPRHKITKRGQNVTFRCDPISEHNRLYWYRQTLGQGPEFLTYFQNEAQLEKSRLLSDRFSAERPKGSFSTLEIQRTEQGDSAMYLCASSRDRENSPLHFGNGTRLTVT.

This clone has just a few counts. The chain recombines TRBV7-9 with TRBJ2-7; possibly TRBD2 for D (5 bases). V lost 0 bases and J 0 bases, leaving 12 bases between the germline ends. The CDR3 is 16 residues long. The germline V gene encodes CDR1 SEHNR and CDR2 FQNEAQ (reference sequence). In DNA, the CDR3 is TGTGCCAGCAGCTTAGCGTACCCGGGGAGCTCCTACGAGCAGTACTTC. Translation gives CASSLAYPGSSYEQYF. Using reference TRBV7-9 and TRBJ2-7 for the parts outside the CDR3, the full variable domain is DTGVSQNPRHKITKRGQNVTFRCDPISEHNRLYWYRQTLGQGPEFLTYFQNEAQLEKSRLLSDRFSAERPKGSFSTLEIQRTEQGDSAMYLCASSLAYPGSSYEQYFGPGTRLTVT.

CDR3 DNA sequence: TGTGCCAGCAGCCGAGGGGGGGCGATGTCTGAAGCTTTCTTT. Its translation is CASSRGGAMSEAFF. V is TRBV5-5 and J is TRBJ1-1, with D perhaps matching TRBD1 (6 bases). Trimming removed 4 bases at V and 6 bases at J, with 16 bases between. The CDR3 sequence is 14 residues long. Germline V gene sequence: CDR1 SGHKS, CDR2 YYEKEE (reference sequence).

The chain links TRBV5-1 to TRBJ2-3; the D gene is possibly TRBD1 (5 bases). Germline V gene lookup returns CDR1 SGHRS and CDR2 YFSETQ. V dropped 2 bases and J dropped 0 bases, with 10 bases sitting between them. The CDR3 contains 15 residues. In nucleotides, the CDR3 is TGCGCCAGCAGCTTCGAACAGGTTAGCACAGATACGCAGTATTTT. This sequence encodes CASSFEQVSTDTQYF. The entire variable domain, with the rest obtained from reference TRBV5-1 and TRBJ2-3, is as follows: KAGVTQTPRYLIKTRGQQVTLSCSPISGHRSVSWYQQTPGQGLQFLFEYFSETQRNKGNFPGRFSGRQFSNSRSEMNVSTLELGDSALYLCASSFEQVSTDTQYFGPGTRLTVL.

The chain has TRBV28 and TRBJ1-2; unclear D gene. Per the germline V gene, CDR1 is MDHEN and CDR2 is SYDVKM. This CDR3 spans 14 amino acids. V gave up 5 bases and J gave up 5 bases, with 15 bases separating them. DNA of the CDR3: TGTGCCAGCAGTACCACTCCTTGGGCATATGGCTACACCTTC. Translated: CASSTTPWAYGYTF.

This clone was found once. The V gene is TRBV5-1, the J gene TRBJ2-7; a possible D gene is TRBD2 (6 bases). This CDR3 is 13 amino acids long. V lost 4 bases to trimming and J lost 4 bases, with 12 bases between them. Germline CDR1 SGHRS, CDR2 YFSETQ. The CDR3 nucleotides are TGCGCCAGCAGCCTTCTTCGGGGGTACGAGCAGTACTTC. Amino acid sequence: CASSLLRGYEQYF.